The clone carrying this T cell receptor (beta chain) has just a few counts. Its antigen is unidentified. Each donor supplied roughly 9.1 milliliters of peripheral blood. This sample is drawn from a study of blood T cells in healthy people across ages. With a J-beta primer mix and a sample-barcoded 5' primer, a second PCR ran about 6 to 11 cycles. Using its own MiXCR run on the 5' RACE reads, TCRdb lists one record per CDR3 protein. The table includes 1.5 million to 2 million distinct CDR3 sequences, just under 50% detected once. Findings of the study overall: Measured against age, TCR beta diversity per million T cells decreased in a roughly linear manner.

CDR3 length: 16 amino acids. Trimming cost V 0 bases and J 4 bases, with 13 bases left between them. Per germline, CDR1 SGHVS and CDR2 FNYEAQ. Input material: blood. This sequence originates from a woman in her forties in good health. The chain uses TRBV7-6 and TRBJ2-1; a weak D match, TRBD2 (7 bases). CDR3 loop: CASSLAGGGYYNEQFF. The CDR3, as DNA: TGTGCCAGCAGCTTAGCGGGCGGGGGCTATTACAATGAGCAGTTCTTC.